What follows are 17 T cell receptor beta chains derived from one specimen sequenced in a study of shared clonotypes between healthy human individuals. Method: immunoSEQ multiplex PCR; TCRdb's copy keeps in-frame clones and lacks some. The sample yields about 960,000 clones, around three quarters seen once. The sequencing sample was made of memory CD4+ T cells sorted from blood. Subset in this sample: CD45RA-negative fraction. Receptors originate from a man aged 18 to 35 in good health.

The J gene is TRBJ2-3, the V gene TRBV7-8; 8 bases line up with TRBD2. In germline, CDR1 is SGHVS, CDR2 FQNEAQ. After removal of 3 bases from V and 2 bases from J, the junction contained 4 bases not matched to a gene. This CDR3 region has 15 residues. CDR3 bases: TGTGCCAGCAGCTTTTGGCGGGGGGCCACAGATACGCAGTATTTT. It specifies CASSFWRGATDTQYF.

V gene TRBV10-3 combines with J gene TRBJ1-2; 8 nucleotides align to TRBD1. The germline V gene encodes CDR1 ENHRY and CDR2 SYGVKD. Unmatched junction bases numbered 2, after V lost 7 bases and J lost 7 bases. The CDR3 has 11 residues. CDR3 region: CAIKGQGGYTF. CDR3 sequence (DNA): TGTGCCATCAAAGGACAGGGTGGCTACACCTTC.

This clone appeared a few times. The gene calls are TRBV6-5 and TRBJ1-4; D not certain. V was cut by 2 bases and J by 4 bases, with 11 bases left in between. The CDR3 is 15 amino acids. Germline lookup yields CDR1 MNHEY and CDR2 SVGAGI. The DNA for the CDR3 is TGTGCCAGCAGTTACCTCGGCAGGCTTAATGAAAAACTGTTTTTT. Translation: CASSYLGRLNEKLFF.

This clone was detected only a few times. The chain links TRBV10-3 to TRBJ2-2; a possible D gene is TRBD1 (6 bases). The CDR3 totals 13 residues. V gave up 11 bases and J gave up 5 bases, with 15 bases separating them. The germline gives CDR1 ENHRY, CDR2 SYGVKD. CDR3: CAAKGQSTGELFF. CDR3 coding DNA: TGTGCCGCAAAAGGACAGTCGACCGGGGAGCTGTTTTTT.

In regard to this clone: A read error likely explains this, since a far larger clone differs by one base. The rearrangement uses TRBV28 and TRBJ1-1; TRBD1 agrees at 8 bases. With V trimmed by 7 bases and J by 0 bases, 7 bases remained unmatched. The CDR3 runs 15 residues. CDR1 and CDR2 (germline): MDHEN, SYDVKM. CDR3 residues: CASKSQGALNTEAFF. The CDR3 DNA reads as TGTGCCAGCAAATCTCAGGGGGCCTTGAACACTGAAGCTTTCTTT.

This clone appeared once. The CDR3 region has the DNA TGTGCCAGCAGCACTGGGACTCTCGAGTTTTACAATGAGCAGTTCTTC. Translation: CASSTGTLEFYNEQFF. This sequence joins TRBV7-9 and TRBJ2-1, with D possibly matching TRBD2 (6 bases). V lost 5 bases to trimming and J lost 4 bases, with 18 bases between them. Per the germline V gene, CDR1 is SEHNR and CDR2 is FQNEAQ (reference sequence). The CDR3 is 16 amino acids.

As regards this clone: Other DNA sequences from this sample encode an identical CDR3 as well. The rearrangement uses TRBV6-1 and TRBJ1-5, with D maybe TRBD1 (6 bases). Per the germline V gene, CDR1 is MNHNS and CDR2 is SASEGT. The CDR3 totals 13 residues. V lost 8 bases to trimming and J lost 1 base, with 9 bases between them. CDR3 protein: CASRGGSNQPQHF. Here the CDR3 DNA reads TGTGCCAGCCGAGGGGGAAGCAATCAGCCCCAGCATTTT.

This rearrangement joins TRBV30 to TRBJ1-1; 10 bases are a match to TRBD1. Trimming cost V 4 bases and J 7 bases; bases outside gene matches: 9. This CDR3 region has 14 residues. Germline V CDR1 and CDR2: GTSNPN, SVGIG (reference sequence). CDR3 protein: CAWKGQGHPGEAFF. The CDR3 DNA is TGTGCCTGGAAGGGACAGGGGCACCCAGGTGAAGCTTTCTTT. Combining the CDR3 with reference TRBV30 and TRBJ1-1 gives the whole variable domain SQTIHQWPATLVQPVGSPLSLECTVEGTSNPNLYWYRQAAGRGLQLLFYSVGIGQISSEVPQNLSASRPQDRQFILSSKKLLLSDSGFYLCAWKGQGHPGEAFFGQGTRLTVV.

The CDR3 region is CASSLGSGGTYEQYF. DNA of the CDR3: TGTGCCAGCAGCTTGGGGAGCGGGGGTACCTACGAGCAGTACTTC. The V call is TRBV5-6, the J call TRBJ2-7, with 8 bases that match TRBD2. Germline V lookup: CDR1 SGHDT, CDR2 YYEEEE. The V segment lost 0 bases and the J segment 2 bases; nucleotides outside the gene matches: 4. The CDR3 extends over 15 amino acids.

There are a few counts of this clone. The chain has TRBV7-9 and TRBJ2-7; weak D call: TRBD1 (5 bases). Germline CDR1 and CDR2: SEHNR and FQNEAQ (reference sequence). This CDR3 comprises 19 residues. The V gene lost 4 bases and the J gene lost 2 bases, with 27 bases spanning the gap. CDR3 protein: CASSSADRAQGRTPYEQYF. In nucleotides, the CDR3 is TGTGCCAGCAGCTCCGCGGATAGGGCGCAAGGCCGGACACCCTACGAGCAGTACTTC.

The CDR3 reads CASSLTGTGLPDTQYF. The CDR3 DNA is TGCGCCAGCAGCTTGACCGGGACAGGGTTACCAGATACGCAGTATTTT. This chain uses TRBV5-1 with TRBJ2-3; 9 bases match TRBD1. CDR3 size: 16 residues. The junction had 7 bases not matched to a gene; V was cut back by 1 base and J by 4 bases. Germline CDR1 reads SGHRS; CDR2 reads YFSETQ. The full variable domain, completed using reference TRBV5-1 and TRBJ2-3, is KAGVTQTPRYLIKTRGQQVTLSCSPISGHRSVSWYQQTPGQGLQFLFEYFSETQRNKGNFPGRFSGRQFSNSRSEMNVSTLELGDSALYLCASSLTGTGLPDTQYFGPGTRLTVL.

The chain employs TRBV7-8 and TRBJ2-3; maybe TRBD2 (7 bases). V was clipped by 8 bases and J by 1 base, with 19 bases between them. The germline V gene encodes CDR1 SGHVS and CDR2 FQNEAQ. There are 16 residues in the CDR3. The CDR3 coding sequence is TGTGCCAGCCAAAAACTTGCGGGGGCTCGCACAGATACGCAGTATTTT. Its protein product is CASQKLAGARTDTQYF.

The CDR3 spells CASSPPGRSEAFF. As DNA, the CDR3 is TGTGCCAGTAGCCCCCCAGGGAGGTCTGAAGCTTTCTTT. V is TRBV19 and J is TRBJ1-1; D may be TRBD1 (5 bases). The CDR3 length is 13 residues. V was pared by 6 bases and J by 6 bases, with 14 bases between. Germline lookup yields CDR1 LNHDA and CDR2 SQIVND (reference sequence).

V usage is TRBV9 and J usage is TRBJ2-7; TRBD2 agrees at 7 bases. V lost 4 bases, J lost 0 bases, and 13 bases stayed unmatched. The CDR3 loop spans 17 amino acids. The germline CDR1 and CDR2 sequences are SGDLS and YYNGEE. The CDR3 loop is CASSTTSVDLSSYEQYF. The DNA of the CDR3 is TGTGCCAGCAGCACCACTAGCGTAGACTTAAGCTCCTACGAGCAGTACTTC.

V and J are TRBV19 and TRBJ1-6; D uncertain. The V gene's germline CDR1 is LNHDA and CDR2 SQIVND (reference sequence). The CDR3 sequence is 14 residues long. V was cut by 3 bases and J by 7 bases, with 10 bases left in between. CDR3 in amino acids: CASSMRRENSPLHF. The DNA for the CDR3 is TGTGCCAGTAGTATGAGAAGGGAGAATTCACCCCTCCACTTT.

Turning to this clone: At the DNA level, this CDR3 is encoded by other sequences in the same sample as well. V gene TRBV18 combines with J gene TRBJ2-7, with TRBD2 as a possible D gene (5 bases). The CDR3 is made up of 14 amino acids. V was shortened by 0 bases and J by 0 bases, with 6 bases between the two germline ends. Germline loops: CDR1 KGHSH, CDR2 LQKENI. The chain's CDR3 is CASSPPAGSYEQYF. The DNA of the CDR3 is TGTGCCAGCTCACCACCGGCGGGCTCCTACGAGCAGTACTTC.

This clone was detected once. CDR3 coding DNA: TGTGCCAGCAGCTTCTCGTTCGGGAATGAGCAGTTCTTC. This encodes CASSFSFGNEQFF. The J gene is TRBJ2-1, the V gene TRBV7-2; no reliable D call. The CDR3 runs to 13 residues. Between the trimmed V and J ends, which lost 3 bases and 7 bases, there was a span of 10 bases. Per germline, CDR1 SGHTA and CDR2 FQGNSA. Full variable domain (outside the CDR3, taken from reference TRBV7-2 and TRBJ2-1): GAGVSQSPSNKVTEKGKDVELRCDPISGHTALYWYRQSLGQGLEFLIYFQGNSAPDKSGLPSDRFSAERTGGSVSTLTIQRTQQEDSAVYLCASSFSFGNEQFFGPGTRLTVL.